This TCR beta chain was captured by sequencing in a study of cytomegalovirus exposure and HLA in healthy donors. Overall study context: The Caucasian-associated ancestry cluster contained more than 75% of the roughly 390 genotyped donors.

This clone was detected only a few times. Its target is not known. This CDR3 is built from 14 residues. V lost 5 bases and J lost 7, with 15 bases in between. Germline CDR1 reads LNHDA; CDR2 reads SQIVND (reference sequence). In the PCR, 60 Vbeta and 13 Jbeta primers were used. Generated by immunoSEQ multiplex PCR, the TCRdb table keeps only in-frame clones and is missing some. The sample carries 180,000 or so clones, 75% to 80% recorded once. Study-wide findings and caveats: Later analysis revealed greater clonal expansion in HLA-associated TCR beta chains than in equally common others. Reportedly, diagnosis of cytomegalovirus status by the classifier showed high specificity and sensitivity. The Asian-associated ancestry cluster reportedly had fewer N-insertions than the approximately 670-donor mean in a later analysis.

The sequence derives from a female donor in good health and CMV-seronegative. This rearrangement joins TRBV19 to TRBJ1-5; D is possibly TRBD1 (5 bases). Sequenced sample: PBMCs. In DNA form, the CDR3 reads TGTGCCAGTAGTCCGGGGGGAAAAGGCCAGCCCCAGCATTTT. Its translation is CASSPGGKGQPQHF.